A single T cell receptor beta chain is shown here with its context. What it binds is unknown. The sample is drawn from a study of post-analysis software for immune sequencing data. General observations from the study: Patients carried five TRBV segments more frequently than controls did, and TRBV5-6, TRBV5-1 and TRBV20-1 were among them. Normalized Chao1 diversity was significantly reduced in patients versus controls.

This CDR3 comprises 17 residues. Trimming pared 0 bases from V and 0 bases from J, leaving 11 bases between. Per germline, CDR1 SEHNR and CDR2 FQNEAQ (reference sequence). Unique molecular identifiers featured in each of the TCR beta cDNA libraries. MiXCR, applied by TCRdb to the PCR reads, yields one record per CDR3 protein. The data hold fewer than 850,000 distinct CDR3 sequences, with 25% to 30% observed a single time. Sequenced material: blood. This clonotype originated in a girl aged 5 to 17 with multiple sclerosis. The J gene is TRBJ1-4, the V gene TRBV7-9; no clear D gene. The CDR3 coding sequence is TGTGCCAGCAGCTTAGCAGGCAGGAGCGCAACTAATGAAAAACTGTTTTTT. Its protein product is CASSLAGRSATNEKLFF.